The 28 T cell receptor beta chains listed next were all sequenced from one sample in a study of blood T cell repertoires in COVID-19. Sequenced by immunoSEQ multiplex PCR; TCRdb stores in-frame clones only, minus some. The sample lists roughly 100,000 clones; more than 75% were seen once. Source material: peripheral blood. The receptors come from a human donor in a cohort sampled during active COVID-19.

The rearrangement joins TRBV9 to TRBJ2-6; TRBD2 is a possible D gene (5 bases). The length of the CDR3 is 11 residues. CDR1 is SGDLS and CDR2 is YYNGEE in the germline V gene. V was clipped by 2 bases and J by 15 bases, with 9 bases between them. This CDR3 reads CASSVGAALTF. The CDR3 DNA reads as TGTGCCAGCAGCGTGGGAGCCGCCCTGACTTTC.

J is TRBJ1-1 and V is TRBV25-1; a weak D match, TRBD1 (5 bases). In germline, CDR1 is MGHDK, CDR2 SYGVNS. The CDR3 is 12 amino acids. With 5 bases removed from V and 7 bases from J, the gap between germline ends came to 11 bases. The CDR3 DNA reads as TGTGCCAGCAGTACAGGTCCTATTGAAGCTTTCTTT. This encodes CASSTGPIEAFF.

The chain combines TRBV27 with TRBJ2-7; 9 nucleotides agree with TRBD2. There are 16 residues in the CDR3. Trimming cost V 2 bases and J 1 base; bases outside gene matches: 6. CDR1 and CDR2 (germline): MNHEY, SMNVEV (reference sequence). CDR3 nucleotide sequence: TGTGCCAGCAGTTTAAACCCAGCGGGAGGTTCCTACGAGCAGTACTTC. Amino acids: CASSLNPAGGSYEQYF.

The chain links TRBV7-2 to TRBJ2-3, with a tentative D call TRBD2 (6 bases). There are 15 residues in the CDR3. Trimming took off 1 base at V and 3 bases at J, with 11 bases between the two ends. Per the germline V gene, CDR1 is SGHTA and CDR2 is FQGNSA. The CDR3 spells CASSLGIGGTDTQYF. The CDR3 coding sequence is TGTGCCAGCAGCTTAGGGATCGGGGGAACAGATACGCAGTATTTT.

The chain has TRBV19 and TRBJ1-5; tentative D call: TRBD1 (5 bases). V was cut by 7 bases and J by 6 bases, with 22 bases left in between. Germline CDR1 LNHDA, CDR2 SQIVND (reference sequence). CDR3 length: 16 amino acids. Here the CDR3 DNA reads TGTGCCAGTACCCGGGGGGGGGTCGAAGGGATTCAGCCCCAGCATTTT. Protein: CASTRGGVEGIQPQHF.

The V gene is TRBV6-5, the J gene TRBJ2-4; 7 positions match TRBD1. Germline-derived CDR1 and CDR2 are MNHEY and SVGAGI. The CDR3 extends over 15 amino acids. V lost 7 bases to trimming and J lost 3 bases; unmatched junction nucleotides: 9. CDR3 in amino acids: CASISSGTVKNIQYF. Written as DNA, the CDR3 is TGTGCCAGCATCTCATCCGGGACAGTCAAAAACATTCAGTACTTC.

The CDR3 is CASSGLAGRGDTQYF. In DNA form, the CDR3 reads TGTGCCAGCAGCGGCCTAGCGGGAAGGGGAGATACGCAGTATTTT. The chain is built from TRBV9 and TRBJ2-3; 9 nucleotides match TRBD2. The CDR3 totals 15 residues. Unmatched junction bases numbered 7, after V lost 3 bases and J lost 5 bases. Germline CDR1 SGDLS, CDR2 YYNGEE.

The CDR3 sequence: CASSPRTTHPRGTEAFF. CDR3 DNA sequence: TGTGCCAGTAGTCCTAGAACGACGCATCCGCGGGGGACTGAAGCTTTCTTT. The V and J genes are TRBV19 and TRBJ1-1, with D perhaps matching TRBD1 (5 bases). Trimming removed 5 bases from V and 5 bases from J, with 24 bases in between. This CDR3 has 17 residues. Germline V gene sequence: CDR1 LNHDA, CDR2 SQIVND (reference sequence).

This chain joins TRBV11-2 and TRBJ2-7; 9 bases match TRBD1. CDR3 length: 14 residues. CDR1 and CDR2 (germline): SGHAT, FQNNGV. J lost 4 bases, V lost 7 bases, and 8 bases had no gene match. The CDR3 spells CASTPLGQGYEQYF. The DNA for the CDR3 is TGTGCCAGCACCCCTCTGGGACAGGGTTACGAGCAGTACTTC.

The chain recombines TRBV3-1 (or the pseudogene TRBV3-2) with TRBJ2-7; D unclear. Trimming took 1 base from V and 2 from J, leaving 12 bases between them. This CDR3 has 15 residues. The germline V gene has CDR1 LGHDT and CDR2 YNNKEL (reference sequence). CDR3 sequence: CASSQGAAIAYEQYF. The CDR3 DNA reads as TGTGCCAGCAGCCAAGGGGCAGCTATAGCCTACGAGCAGTACTTC.

In DNA form, the CDR3 reads TGTGCCAGCCTTGGGCCCACTGAAGCTTTCTTT. It yields the protein CASLGPTEAFF. The V gene is TRBV28, the J gene TRBJ1-1; no clear D. CDR3 length equals 11 residues. The V and J ends lost 8 bases and 4 bases respectively, with 8 bases between them. CDR1 is MDHEN and CDR2 is SYDVKM in the germline V gene.

The CDR3 coding sequence is TGCGCCAGCAGCTCCACTAGCGGGAGCTCCTACAATGAGCAGTTCTTC. Amino acid sequence: CASSSTSGSSYNEQFF. The V gene is TRBV5-1, the J gene TRBJ2-1, with 11 bases aligning to TRBD2. The V segment lost 3 bases and the J segment 0 bases; nucleotides outside the gene matches: 2. This CDR3 comprises 16 residues. Germline CDR1 SGHRS, CDR2 YFSETQ.

The rearrangement links TRBV7-3 to TRBJ2-1; 10 nucleotides agree with TRBD2. This CDR3 spans 16 amino acids. Germline loops: CDR1 SGHTA, CDR2 FQGTGA. The ends lost 2 bases at V and 8 bases at J; junction bases unmatched: 9. The CDR3 protein is CASSLGASGSVYEQFF. Here the CDR3 DNA reads TGTGCCAGCAGCTTAGGGGCTAGCGGGAGTGTTTATGAGCAGTTCTTC.

The chain employs TRBV25-1 and TRBJ2-5, with 12 positions matching TRBD1. The CDR3 sequence is 15 residues long. V was clipped by 4 bases and J by 7 bases; unmatched bases: 7. Germline CDR1 and CDR2: MGHDK and SYGVNS. The CDR3 reads CASSVGQGAWGTQYF. CDR3 coding DNA: TGTGCCAGCAGTGTGGGACAGGGGGCATGGGGGACCCAGTACTTC. Looking up the rest from reference TRBV25-1 and TRBJ2-5 gives the full variable domain: EADIYQTPRYLVIGTGKKITLECSQTMGHDKMYWYQQDPGMELHLIHYSYGVNSTEKGDLSSESTVSRIRTEHFPLTLESARPSHTSQYLCASSVGQGAWGTQYFGPGTRLLVL.

The V gene is TRBV5-1, the J gene TRBJ1-6, with D perhaps matching TRBD1 (5 bases). Per the germline V gene, CDR1 is SGHRS and CDR2 is YFSETQ. The CDR3 covers 15 residues. Trimming took 0 bases from V and 7 from J, leaving 11 bases between them. The CDR3 sequence is CASSLGQGKNSPLHF. Here the CDR3 DNA reads TGCGCCAGCAGCTTGGGTCAGGGAAAGAATTCACCCCTCCACTTT.

The V call is TRBV6-6, the J call TRBJ1-1, with D possibly being TRBD1 (5 bases). The CDR3 is 15 residues long. Germline V gives CDR1 MNHNY, CDR2 SVGAGI (reference sequence). Deletions cut 0 bases from V and 0 bases from J, with 8 bases between. This chain's CDR3 is CASSYSDTVNTEAFF. The CDR3 DNA reads as TGTGCCAGCAGTTACTCGGACACCGTGAACACTGAAGCTTTCTTT.

The chain has TRBV4-3 and TRBJ1-2; a possible D gene is TRBD1 (6 bases). The CDR3 spans 15 residues. Germline V gene data show CDR1 as LGHNA and CDR2 as YSLEER. The ends were cut back, 1 base at V and 4 bases at J, with 13 bases in the middle. The DNA of the CDR3 is TGCGCCAGCAGCCAAGGACCGGGGGGCCCCTATGGCTACACCTTC. Protein: CASSQGPGGPYGYTF.

The chain has TRBV6-5 and TRBJ1-1; D possibly corresponds to TRBD1 (6 bases). The germline V and J ends were trimmed by 6 bases and 8 bases, with 16 bases remaining between them. Germline assignment: CDR1 MNHEY and CDR2 SVGAGI. The CDR3 is 13 amino acids. In DNA, the CDR3 is TGTGCCAGCAGATCCGGGGGGCTGGAGGAAGCTTTCTTT. Its translation is CASRSGGLEEAFF.

The gene calls are TRBV19 and TRBJ1-2; 12 positions match TRBD1. Germline CDR1 LNHDA, CDR2 SQIVND (reference sequence). CDR3 size: 15 residues. V was pared by 6 bases and J by 7 bases, with 9 bases of the junction left unmatched. CDR3: CASSSQRDRGPGYTF. CDR3 nucleotide sequence: TGTGCCAGTAGCTCCCAGCGGGACAGGGGGCCTGGCTACACCTTC. The whole variable domain, filled in from reference TRBV19 and TRBJ1-2, reads DGGITQSPKYLFRKEGQNVTLSCEQNLNHDAMYWYRQDPGQGLRLIYYSQIVNDFQKGDIAEGYSVSREKKESFPLTVTSAQKNPTAFYLCASSSQRDRGPGYTFGSGTRLTVV.

CDR3 sequence reads: CASSALGQGLTDTQYF. CDR3 nucleotides: TGTGCCAGCAGTGCCCTGGGTCAGGGACTCACAGATACGCAGTATTTT. The chain recombines TRBV28 with TRBJ2-3; D is perhaps TRBD2 (6 bases). V was shortened by 5 bases and J by 2 bases, with 17 bases between the two germline ends. The CDR3 is 16 residues long. Per germline, CDR1 MDHEN and CDR2 SYDVKM.

V usage is TRBV11-2 and J usage is TRBJ2-7; no clear D gene. This CDR3 has 12 amino acids. CDR1 and CDR2 from the germline V gene are SGHAT and FQNNGV. V was pared by 5 bases and J by 2 bases, with 7 bases between. CDR3 amino acids: CASSAITYEQYF. The CDR3 nucleotides read TGTGCCAGCAGCGCGATTACCTACGAGCAGTACTTC.

V gene TRBV5-6 combines with J gene TRBJ2-7; no firm D call. V lost 4 bases and J 2 bases, leaving 16 bases between the germline ends. Per germline, CDR1 SGHDT and CDR2 YYEEEE. The CDR3 totals 15 residues. CDR3 in amino acids: CASSVLTRSTYEQYF. The CDR3, as DNA: TGTGCCAGCAGCGTATTGACCCGGAGTACCTACGAGCAGTACTTC.

The V call is TRBV21-1, the J call TRBJ1-2. TRBV21-1 is classified as a pseudogene. The CDR3 sequence is 15 residues long. The CDR3 DNA reads TGTGCCAACTCGAAAGTATCTGGGAGATCCTATGGCTACACCTTC. Translation: CANSKVSGRSYGYTF.

CDR3 nucleotides: TGTGCCAGCAATACAGGCGAAGCTGCCTACGAGCAGTACTTC. This codes for CASNTGEAAYEQYF. The V call is TRBV6-5, the J call TRBJ2-7; D perhaps matches TRBD1 (5 bases). Germline values: CDR1 MNHEY, CDR2 SVGAGI. Trimming removed 7 bases at V and 2 bases at J, with 15 bases between. The CDR3 extends over 14 amino acids.

The rearrangement joins TRBV28 to TRBJ1-3, with D hard to call. The CDR3 totals 16 residues. V was shortened by 8 bases and J by 0 bases, with 17 bases between the two germline ends. Germline CDR1 is MDHEN and CDR2 is SYDVKM. CDR3 protein: CASETLPTGSGNTIYF. CDR3 sequence (DNA): TGTGCCAGCGAAACCCTCCCGACGGGCTCTGGAAACACCATATATTTT.

The V call is TRBV18, the J call TRBJ2-3; 8 nucleotides align to TRBD2. The CDR3 is 13 amino acids. The V gene's germline CDR1 is KGHSH and CDR2 LQKENI. V was clipped by 6 bases and J by 3 bases; unmatched bases: 2. The CDR3 bases are TGTGCCAGCTCCCCTAGCGGGACAGATACGCAGTATTTT. Its translation: CASSPSGTDTQYF.

CDR3 residues: CASSLQGGSTDTQYF. In nucleotides, the CDR3 is TGTGCCAGCAGCCTTCAGGGAGGAAGCACAGATACGCAGTATTTT. The V gene is TRBV11-3, the J gene TRBJ2-3, with D possibly TRBD2 on 6 matching bases. V was pared by 5 bases and J by 0 bases, with 12 bases between. The CDR3 loop spans 15 amino acids. Germline V gene sequence: CDR1 SGHNT, CDR2 YENEEA.

The V gene is TRBV6-6, the J gene TRBJ2-7; 7 bases align to TRBD1. Trimming at V came to 2 bases and at J to 4 bases, leaving 2 bases not matched to a gene. This CDR3 is 13 amino acids long. Germline V gene sequence: CDR1 MNHNY, CDR2 SVGAGI (reference sequence). The CDR3 loop is CASSYDREYEQYF. The CDR3 DNA sequence: TGTGCCAGCAGTTACGACAGGGAATACGAGCAGTACTTC.